These 10 T cell receptor beta chains share one sample of origin, sequenced in a study of identical twins. TCRdb passed the 5' RACE reads through MiXCR, listing each CDR3 protein once. Seen here are 400,000 to 550,000 distinct CDR3 sequences, roughly an eighth observed once, and the top ten hold 0.98%. The sample also formed part of further work on yellow fever vaccine responses in identical twins.

Sequenced material: CD4+ T cells sorted from blood. All receptors come from a woman between 18 and 29 years old in good health.

This clonotype was counted only a few times. The chain recombines TRBV28 with TRBJ1-2; 9 nucleotides match TRBD1. CDR1 MDHEN and CDR2 SYDVKM come from the germline V gene. J was trimmed by 7 bases and V by 6 bases; bases with no gene match: 12. This CDR3 has 15 amino acids. For the CDR3, the DNA is TGTGCCAGCAGCCGGAGAGGGACAGGGAGCCGTGGCTACACCTTC. This codes for CASSRRGTGSRGYTF.

This clonotype was counted at least ten times. The V and J genes are TRBV5-6 and TRBJ2-3, with 11 bases lining up with TRBD2. The CDR3 totals 18 residues. Germline loops: CDR1 SGHDT, CDR2 YYEEEE. The V segment lost 0 bases and the J segment 1 base; nucleotides outside the gene matches: 7. The CDR3 nucleotides read TGTGCCAGCAGCTTGGGTAGCGGGGGGGCCTGGGGCACAGATACGCAGTATTTT. Protein sequence: CASSLGSGGAWGTDTQYF.

Many counts were recorded for this clonotype. The chain is built from TRBV6-2 or TRBV6-3 and TRBJ2-7; 10 positions match TRBD1. The V and J ends lost 11 bases and 3 bases, in that order; junction bases with no gene match: 4. CDR3 length equals 12 residues. The V gene's germline CDR1 is MNHEY and CDR2 SVGEGT. CDR3 nucleotides: TGTGCCGCGGGACAGGGGCTCTACGAGCAGTACTTC. This sequence encodes CAAGQGLYEQYF.

This clonotype was recorded a few times. The chain couples TRBV6-5 to TRBJ2-3; maybe TRBD2 (6 bases). CDR1 and CDR2 from the germline V gene are MNHEY and SVGAGI. V was trimmed by 4 bases and J by 2 bases, leaving 10 bases between them. The CDR3 has 14 residues. The CDR3 loop is CASSWGVPTDTQYF. The CDR3 nucleotides read TGTGCCAGCAGTTGGGGGGTTCCCACAGATACGCAGTATTTT.

With regard to this clonotype: One end of the junction does not line up with germline, which may come from a read error. V usage is TRBV19 and J usage is TRBJ2-1; 7 positions agree with TRBD1. The CDR3 totals 9 residues. The V gene's germline CDR1 is LNHDA and CDR2 SQIVND (reference sequence). In DNA form, the CDR3 reads TGTGCCCAAGGACAGGCCTTAAACTTC. As protein: CAQGQALNF.

This clonotype was detected a few times. The chain is built from TRBV6-5 and TRBJ2-7, with D possibly being TRBD1 (6 bases). CDR3 length: 15 amino acids. Trimming took 0 bases from V and 1 from J, leaving 10 bases between them. CDR1 is MNHEY, CDR2 SVGAGI, per germline. CDR3 nucleotide sequence: TGTGCCAGCAGTTACTCGACAGGTCGATCCTACGAGCAGTACTTC. This codes for CASSYSTGRSYEQYF.

In its sample, this clonotype was seen many times. This chain joins TRBV7-2 and TRBJ2-1; possibly TRBD1 for D (5 bases). Germline V gives CDR1 SGHTA, CDR2 FQGNSA. V lost 1 base and J 4 bases, leaving 14 bases between the germline ends. CDR3 length equals 16 residues. CDR3 in amino acids: CASSLEGPRGYNEQFF. The CDR3 coding sequence is TGTGCCAGCAGCTTAGAGGGCCCAAGGGGTTACAATGAGCAGTTCTTC.

V and J are TRBV4-2 and TRBJ2-6; unclear D gene. Germline loops: CDR1 LGHNA, CDR2 YNFKEQ. The CDR3 consists of 14 residues. Trimming pared 4 bases from V and 4 bases from J, leaving 8 bases between. Here the CDR3 reads CASSPRGGANVLTF. Here the CDR3 DNA reads TGTGCCAGCAGCCCCCGTGGGGGGGCCAACGTCCTGACTTTC.

This clonotype was seen once. The chain joins TRBV6-6 to TRBJ2-1; D ambiguous. The CDR3 runs to 15 residues. Between the trimmed V and J ends, which lost 0 bases and 5 bases, there was a span of 11 bases. Germline CDR1 and CDR2: MNHNY and SVGAGI (reference sequence). CDR3 bases: TGTGCCAGCAGTTACTCGAACGGGTTTGACAATGAGCAGTTCTTC. Translated, it gives CASSYSNGFDNEQFF.

This clonotype was seen only a few times. V usage is TRBV20-1 and J usage is TRBJ2-4, with D perhaps TRBD1 (5 bases). CDR3 length: 16 residues. The germline V and J ends were trimmed by 0 bases and 1 base, with 13 bases remaining between them. Per germline, CDR1 DFQATT and CDR2 SNEGSKA (reference sequence). CDR3 protein: CSARDPKAGAKNIQYF. CDR3 nucleotide sequence: TGCAGTGCTAGAGATCCGAAGGCAGGGGCCAAAAACATTCAGTACTTC.